This T cell receptor beta chain was recorded in a study of T cell responses to AZD1222 COVID-19 vaccine. Study observations and caveats: Spike-specific TCR breadth and depth went up after people got two AZD1222 doses. Samples come after the peak T cell response, not at day 14.

As concerns this clone: No antigen is known for it.

Per germline, CDR1 SGHRS and CDR2 YFSETQ. This CDR3 contains 14 residues. V was shortened by 2 bases and J by 2 bases, with 10 bases between the two germline ends. Only in-frame clones appear in the TCRdb table, and some are missing; sequencing was by immunoSEQ multiplex PCR. In the table there are 150,000 to 200,000 clones, 85% to 95% of which are singletons. The chain combines TRBV5-1 with TRBJ1-1; D perhaps matches TRBD1 (5 bases). This specimen was peripheral blood, taken on day 0 of AZD1222 vaccination. The source of this sequence is an adult in good health. CDR3 amino acids: CASSFDSRNTEAFF. The CDR3 DNA sequence: TGCGCCAGCAGCTTCGACAGCCGTAACACTGAAGCTTTCTTT.